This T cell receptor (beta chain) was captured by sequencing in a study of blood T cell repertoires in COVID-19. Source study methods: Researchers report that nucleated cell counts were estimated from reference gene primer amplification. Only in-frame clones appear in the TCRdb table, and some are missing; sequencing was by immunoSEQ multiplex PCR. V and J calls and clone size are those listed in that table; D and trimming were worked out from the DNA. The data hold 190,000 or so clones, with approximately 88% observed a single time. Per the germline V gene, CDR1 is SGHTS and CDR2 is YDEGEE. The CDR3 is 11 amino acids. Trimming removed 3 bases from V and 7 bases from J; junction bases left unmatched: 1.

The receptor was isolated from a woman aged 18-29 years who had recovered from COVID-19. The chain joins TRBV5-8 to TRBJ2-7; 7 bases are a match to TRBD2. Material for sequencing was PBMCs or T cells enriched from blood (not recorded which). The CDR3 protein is CASSWEGEQYF. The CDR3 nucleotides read TGTGCCAGCAGCTGGGAGGGGGAGCAGTACTTC.